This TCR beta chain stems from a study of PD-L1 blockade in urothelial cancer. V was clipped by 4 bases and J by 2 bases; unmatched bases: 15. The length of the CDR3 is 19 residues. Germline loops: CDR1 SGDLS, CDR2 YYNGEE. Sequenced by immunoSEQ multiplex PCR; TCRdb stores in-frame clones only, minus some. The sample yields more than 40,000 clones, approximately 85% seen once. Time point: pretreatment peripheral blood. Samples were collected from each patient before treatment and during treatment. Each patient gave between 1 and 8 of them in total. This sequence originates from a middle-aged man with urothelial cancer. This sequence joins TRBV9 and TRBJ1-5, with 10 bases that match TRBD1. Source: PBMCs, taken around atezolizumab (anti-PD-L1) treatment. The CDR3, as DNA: TGTGCCAGCAGCTTCAGCCGGGACAGGGGTAATTCGGGCAATCAGCCCCAGCATTTT. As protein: CASSFSRDRGNSGNQPQHF.